This T cell receptor (beta chain) was observed in a study of T-cell reconstitution after alpha-beta-depleted transplantation in children. This clonotype was seen ten or more times. The TCRbeta library was prepared with unique molecular identifiers. Using its own MiXCR run on the PCR reads, TCRdb lists one record per CDR3 protein. Among around 530,000 distinct CDR3 sequences listed, 32% were seen once. With 0 bases removed from V and 3 bases from J, the gap between germline ends came to 6 bases. The CDR3 sequence is 15 residues long. CDR1 and CDR2 from the germline V gene are WSHSY and SAAADI. The gene calls are TRBV10-2 and TRBJ1-6; D may be TRBD1 (5 bases). The specimen comprised PBMCs from the stem cell graft donor, sampled from the stem cell graft. The source is a human donor who donated a stem cell graft to a child with aplastic anemia. The CDR3 spells CASSESGGYNSPLHF. The CDR3 DNA reads as TGCGCCAGCAGTGAGTCGGGGGGCTATAATTCACCCCTCCACTTT.